Sequencing of this T cell receptor (beta chain) was carried out in a study of technical replicates of blood from several donors. V was shortened by 0 bases and J by 6 bases, with 15 bases between the two germline ends. This CDR3 is 17 amino acids long. CDR1 and CDR2 from the germline V gene are MNHGY and SVAAGI. Assay: immunoSEQ multiplex PCR; the TCRdb copy retains only in-frame clones and omits some. In the table there are fewer than 75,000 clones, 85% to 95% of which are singletons. The sequenced material came from T cells isolated from PBMCs. The sequence was collected from a human donor in good health. V gene TRBV6-9 combines with J gene TRBJ1-6, with D possibly being TRBD1 (5 bases). In DNA, the CDR3 is TGTGCCAGCAGTTATTCTGTATCAGGGCAGGTTAATTCACCCCTCCACTTT. Translating it yields CASSYSVSGQVNSPLHF.